This T cell receptor beta chain was retrieved from a study of Graves' ophthalmopathy and Graves' hyperthyroidism. Amplified material comprised TCR beta CDR3 regions derived from RNA transcripts. RT-PCR with HTBI primers came first, then second-round multiplex PCR. TCRdb analysed the multiplex PCR reads with MiXCR anew, one entry per CDR3 protein. The sample has around 670,000 distinct CDR3 sequences, roughly 41% seen once. Other autoimmune diseases, uncontrolled infections, pregnancy and lactation each led to patient exclusion. CDR1 is ENHRY, CDR2 SYGVKD, per germline. Trimming took off 0 bases at V and 6 bases at J, with 14 bases between the two ends. CDR3 size: 15 residues.

The gene calls are TRBV10-3 and TRBJ2-5, with a possible D match to TRBD2 (5 bases). This receptor was obtained from an adult man with Graves' ophthalmopathy. The sample taken for sequencing was peripheral blood. This chain's CDR3 is CAISESGRGPKTQYF. The CDR3 bases are TGTGCCATCAGTGAGTCGGGGAGAGGACCGAAGACCCAGTACTTC.